The 9 T cell receptor beta chains given below trace back to one sample, sequenced in a study of PD-1 blockade in classical Hodgkin lymphoma. The protocol was immunoSEQ multiplex PCR, while the TCRdb copy is restricted to in-frame clones and leaves out a portion. The repertoire holds about 28,000 clones, with about four fifths as singletons. Regarding time point: cycle 4 day 1 (C4D1), after five to seven weeks of nivolumab. Each patient experienced a relapse that followed autologous stem cell transplantation, and brentuximab vedotin exposure varied. Sequenced material: peripheral blood mononuclear cells (PBMCs), taken before the fourth cycle of nivolumab. These receptors all come from a human donor with classical Hodgkin lymphoma.

The genes are TRBV4-1 and TRBJ1-2; 8 positions agree with TRBD1. The junction had 9 bases not matched to a gene; V was cut back by 3 bases and J by 3 bases. Per the germline V gene, CDR1 is MGHRA and CDR2 is YSYEKL. The CDR3 has 16 residues. The CDR3 sequence: CASSQGTGWSDYGYTF. DNA for the CDR3: TGCGCCAGCAGCCAGGGGACAGGATGGTCGGACTATGGCTACACCTTC.

The V call is TRBV5-6, the J call TRBJ2-7; a weak D match, TRBD1 (6 bases). V was cut by 1 base and J by 2 bases, with 7 bases left in between. Germline CDR1 and CDR2: SGHDT and YYEEEE. The CDR3 extends over 13 amino acids. CDR3 nucleotides: TGTGCCAGCAGCTTGAACAGGGCCTACGAGCAGTACTTC. This sequence encodes CASSLNRAYEQYF. Variable domain in full (rest from reference TRBV5-6 and TRBJ2-7): DAGVTQSPTHLIKTRGQQVTLRCSPKSGHDTVSWYQQALGQGPQFIFQYYEEEERQRGNFPDRFSGHQFPNYSSELNVNALLLGDSALYLCASSLNRAYEQYFGPGTRLTVT.

The gene calls are TRBV6-1 and TRBJ1-4; a possible D gene is TRBD1 (5 bases). The length of the CDR3 is 17 residues. V was clipped by 3 bases and J by 3 bases, with 17 bases between them. Germline V gene data show CDR1 as MNHNS and CDR2 as SASEGT. The CDR3 region has the DNA TGTGCCAGCAGTGACGCCGCTGGGGCGGGGGCTAATGAAAAACTGTTTTTT. It yields the protein CASSDAAGAGANEKLFF.

The table lists this clone with a few counts. The V call is TRBV28, the J call TRBJ1-4, with D possibly TRBD1 on 5 matching bases. CDR1 MDHEN and CDR2 SYDVKM come from the germline V gene. The CDR3 has 16 residues. V was clipped by 2 bases and J by 6 bases, with 16 bases between them. The CDR3 loop is CASSLEWGSADEKLFF. The DNA for the CDR3 is TGTGCCAGCAGTTTAGAATGGGGGTCGGCGGATGAAAAACTGTTTTTT.

The chain carries TRBV19 and TRBJ2-6, with D perhaps matching TRBD2 (6 bases). The CDR3 runs 15 residues. The germline V gene encodes CDR1 LNHDA and CDR2 SQIVND (reference sequence). V lost 6 bases and J lost 4, with 13 bases in between. Written as DNA, the CDR3 is TGTGCCAGTAGAATGGCGGGAACCGGGGCCAACGTCCTGACTTTC. Translation gives CASRMAGTGANVLTF.

The chain is built from TRBV7-9 and TRBJ1-1; tentatively, D is TRBD1 (6 bases). V was trimmed by 5 bases and J by 6 bases, leaving 10 bases between them. The CDR3 is made up of 12 amino acids. Germline V CDR1 and CDR2: SEHNR, FQNEAQ (reference sequence). CDR3 region: CASSPGGPEAFF. CDR3 coding DNA: TGTGCCAGCAGCCCGGGGGGCCCTGAAGCTTTCTTT.

V and J are TRBV6-1 and TRBJ2-3; TRBD1 aligns across 7 bases. CDR1 and CDR2 from the germline V gene are MNHNS and SASEGT. This CDR3 contains 16 residues. J gave up 2 bases and V 1 base, and 6 bases lay outside the gene matches. The CDR3 DNA sequence: TGTGCCAGCAGTGAAGGACAGGGTGGCCCCACAGATACGCAGTATTTT. Encoded protein: CASSEGQGGPTDTQYF.

This clone appeared a single time. This chain joins TRBV10-3 and TRBJ1-1; unclear D gene. Germline V gene data show CDR1 as ENHRY and CDR2 as SYGVKD. The ends were cut back, 6 bases at V and 1 base at J, with 12 bases in the middle. The CDR3 consists of 14 residues. This chain's CDR3 is CAIRQAGQNTEAFF. The CDR3 bases are TGTGCCATCAGGCAAGCAGGCCAGAACACTGAAGCTTTCTTT.

The chain recombines TRBV5-1 with TRBJ1-6; the match to TRBD1 covers 9 bases. J was trimmed by 10 bases and V by 4 bases; bases with no gene match: 12. The CDR3 spans 16 residues. Germline V gives CDR1 SGHRS, CDR2 YFSETQ. This CDR3 reads CASSREGQGLPSPLHF. The CDR3 nucleotides are TGCGCCAGCAGCAGGGAAGGACAGGGGCTGCCGTCACCCCTCCACTTT.